These 26 T cell receptor beta chains were all obtained from the same sample, sequenced in a study of shared clonotypes between healthy human individuals. The assay was immunoSEQ multiplex PCR, and TCRdb's table has in-frame clones only and misses some. In the table there are millions of clones, approximately 94% of which are singletons. The sample consisted of naive CD4+ T cells sorted from blood. Subset defined: CD45RA+ positively selected. These receptors originate from a man between 18 and 29 years old in good health.

This chain uses TRBV7-2 with TRBJ2-3, with TRBD2 matching over 12 bases. Trimming at V came to 4 bases and at J to 6 bases, leaving 8 bases not matched to a gene. Germline CDR1 is SGHTA and CDR2 is FQGNSA. CDR3 length: 16 amino acids. The CDR3 loop reads CASSSSGGAKYDTQYF. The DNA of the CDR3 is TGTGCCAGCAGCTCTAGCGGGGGGGCCAAATATGATACGCAGTATTTT.

This clone was picked up a small number of times. The chain is built from TRBV5-6 and TRBJ1-1; D possibly corresponds to TRBD1 (5 bases). CDR1 SGHDT and CDR2 YYEEEE come from the germline V gene. V shed 4 bases and J shed 1 base, with 8 bases lying between them. The CDR3 spans 13 residues. The CDR3 region has the DNA TGTGCCAGCAGCATGACAGCGAACACTGAAGCTTTCTTT. Its protein is CASSMTANTEAFF.

The chain links TRBV7-2 to TRBJ2-3; D not resolved. Germline V gene sequence: CDR1 SGHTA, CDR2 FQGNSA. V was cut by 5 bases and J by 2 bases, with 11 bases left in between. This CDR3 region has 14 residues. This CDR3 reads CASSPSWTTDTQYF. CDR3 bases: TGTGCCAGCAGCCCCTCTTGGACCACAGATACGCAGTATTTT.

Points on this clone: The junction departs from germline at one end; a sequencing error may be responsible. This sample also contains other DNA sequences that code for the same CDR3. This chain uses TRBV7-7 with TRBJ2-5; 12 nucleotides match TRBD2. Germline-derived CDR1 and CDR2 are SSHAT and FNYEAQ (reference sequence). This CDR3 is 14 amino acids long. As DNA, the CDR3 is TGTGCTAGCAGCCTAGCGGGGGGGCAAGAGACCCAGTACTTC. This sequence encodes CASSLAGGQETQYF.

On this clone itself: The same CDR3 is also encoded by other DNA sequences in this sample. V is TRBV15 and J is TRBJ2-5, with no clear D. The CDR3 contains 13 residues. The germline V and J ends were trimmed by 1 base and 5 bases, with 8 bases remaining between them. Germline V gives CDR1 LNHNV, CDR2 YYDKDF (reference sequence). DNA of the CDR3: TGTGCCACCAGCAGAGCCCCCGGCGAGACCCAGTACTTC. As protein: CATSRAPGETQYF.

CDR3: CATLAGLSDEQFF. The CDR3 DNA follows: TGTGCCACACTAGCGGGATTAAGCGATGAGCAGTTCTTC. The chain recombines TRBV10-3 with TRBJ2-1, with 10 nucleotides matching TRBD2. Germline lookup yields CDR1 ENHRY and CDR2 SYGVKD. With 10 bases clipped from V and 8 bases from J, the junction kept 8 bases outside the gene matches. The CDR3 length is 13 residues.

This rearrangement joins TRBV7-9 to TRBJ1-4; D unresolved. In germline, CDR1 is SEHNR, CDR2 FQNEAQ (reference sequence). This CDR3 is built from 13 residues. V lost 6 bases and J lost 7, with 12 bases in between. Here the CDR3 DNA reads TGTGCCAGCAGTACGGAGGGCGGTGAAAAACTGTTTTTT. It translates to CASSTEGGEKLFF.

The J gene is TRBJ2-5, the V gene TRBV9; TRBD2 aligns across 8 bases. This CDR3 is 16 amino acids long. Germline values: CDR1 SGDLS, CDR2 YYNGEE. V lost 3 bases, J lost 5 bases, and 12 bases stayed unmatched. The CDR3 region is CASSAGGLGVWETQYF. In DNA form, the CDR3 reads TGTGCCAGCAGCGCCGGGGGACTAGGGGTATGGGAGACCCAGTACTTC.

Points on this clone: Other DNA sequences in the same sample also yield this CDR3. In DNA, the CDR3 is TGTGCCAGCAGCTTACAACAGGGGAACACCGGGGAGCTGTTTTTT. The encoded protein is CASSLQQGNTGELFF. The V and J genes are TRBV5-4 and TRBJ2-2; D perhaps matches TRBD1 (6 bases). Germline CDR1 reads SGHNT; CDR2 reads YYREEE (reference sequence). The V gene lost 2 bases and the J gene lost 1 base, with 9 bases spanning the gap. The CDR3 has 15 amino acids.

J is TRBJ2-3 and V is TRBV11-3; D gene uncertain. CDR3 length: 14 amino acids. Between the trimmed V and J ends, which lost 2 bases and 2 bases, there was a span of 8 bases. CDR1 and CDR2 from the germline V gene are SGHNT and YENEEA. The DNA for the CDR3 is TGTGCCAGCAGCTTAAACCAGCTCACAGATACGCAGTATTTT. The encoded protein is CASSLNQLTDTQYF.

The chain recombines TRBV5-8 with TRBJ2-5, with 9 bases aligning to TRBD2. The germline gives CDR1 SGHTS, CDR2 YDEGEE. The V gene end was trimmed by 0 bases and the J gene end by 4 bases; junction bases not matched to a gene: 4. This CDR3 is built from 15 residues. The CDR3 sequence is CASSLGTSEGETQYF. The CDR3 DNA reads TGTGCCAGCAGCTTGGGGACTAGCGAAGGAGAGACCCAGTACTTC.

This clone was counted a single time. This sequence joins TRBV7-2 and TRBJ1-4; TRBD1 matches at 11 bases. Germline V gene data show CDR1 as SGHTA and CDR2 as FQGNSA. V gave up 5 bases and J gave up 2 bases; unmatched junction bases: 7. This CDR3 region has 17 residues. The CDR3 bases are TGTGCCAGCAGCCCTAGGACAGGGGGCATGACTAATGAAAAACTGTTTTTT. Its translation is CASSPRTGGMTNEKLFF.

The rearrangement uses TRBV4-3 and TRBJ2-7; D is unresolved. V was clipped by 0 bases and J by 1 base, with 7 bases between them. Germline CDR1 and CDR2: LGHNA and YSLEER. This CDR3 contains 14 residues. CDR3 loop: CASSQDRGSYEQYF. CDR3 DNA: TGCGCCAGCAGCCAAGACAGAGGTTCCTACGAGCAGTACTTC.

The chain is built from TRBV5-1 and TRBJ2-5; TRBD2 matches 7 bases. The CDR3 is 14 amino acids. Trimming cost V 4 bases and J 11 bases; bases outside gene matches: 14. Germline V gene lookup returns CDR1 SGHRS and CDR2 YFSETQ. CDR3 DNA sequence: TGCGCCAGCAGCCCCGGGGCGGGGGACGGGGCGCAGTACTTC. Its translation is CASSPGAGDGAQYF. The variable domain in full, completed from reference TRBV5-1 and TRBJ2-5, reads KAGVTQTPRYLIKTRGQQVTLSCSPISGHRSVSWYQQTPGQGLQFLFEYFSETQRNKGNFPGRFSGRQFSNSRSEMNVSTLELGDSALYLCASSPGAGDGAQYFGPGTRLLVL.

This chain uses TRBV12-5 with TRBJ2-5, with D perhaps matching TRBD1 (5 bases). The CDR3 length is 17 residues. V lost 5 bases and J lost 4, with 23 bases in between. Germline CDR1 and CDR2: LGHNT and FRNRAP. The CDR3 coding sequence is TGTGCTAGTGGTGCCCCAGGTACAGGTGGGTTCGGAGAGACCCAGTACTTC. Translated: CASGAPGTGGFGETQYF.

On this clone itself: Other nucleotide sequences in the sample specify the same CDR3. CDR3 protein: CASSLGTSGNEQFF. CDR3 nucleotides: TGCGCCAGCAGCTTGGGGACTAGTGGCAATGAGCAGTTCTTC. The chain is built from TRBV5-1 and TRBJ2-1; 7 positions match TRBD2. CDR1 is SGHRS, CDR2 YFSETQ, per germline. The CDR3 runs to 14 residues. Trimming at V came to 0 bases and at J to 6 bases, leaving 3 bases not matched to a gene.

J is TRBJ2-3 and V is TRBV5-3; 9 nucleotides line up with TRBD1. TRBV5-3 is given ORF status, its function remaining uncertain. This CDR3 has 17 residues. V shed 0 bases, J shed 3 bases, and the junction held 8 bases outside the gene matches. The CDR3 DNA follows: TGTGCCAGAAGCTTGGGGTTCTGGGGACAGGGAACAGATACGCAGTATTTT. Translation: CARSLGFWGQGTDTQYF.

The rearrangement joins TRBV9 to TRBJ2-3; possibly TRBD2 for D (6 bases). The V gene lost 0 bases and the J gene lost 0 bases, with 14 bases spanning the gap. Germline CDR1 and CDR2: SGDLS and YYNGEE. This CDR3 is built from 17 residues. CDR3 loop: CASSVGPTSTSTDTQYF. The CDR3 bases are TGTGCCAGCAGCGTAGGACCTACTAGCACTAGCACAGATACGCAGTATTTT.

V usage is TRBV5-1 and J usage is TRBJ2-2; D perhaps matches TRBD2 (7 bases). The CDR3 length is 16 residues. Looked up from germline, CDR1 is SGHRS and CDR2 is YFSETQ. Trimming pared 4 bases from V and 7 bases from J, leaving 20 bases between. The CDR3: CASSPSGGLLYGELFF. The CDR3 coding sequence is TGCGCCAGCAGCCCGTCGGGGGGCCTATTATACGGGGAGCTGTTTTTT.

This clone has only one observation. The gene calls are TRBV7-2 and TRBJ2-2; D is undetermined. V lost 1 base and J lost 1, with 7 bases in between. Per germline, CDR1 SGHTA and CDR2 FQGNSA. There are 15 residues in the CDR3. This CDR3 is CASSLGWGNTGELFF. The CDR3, as DNA: TGTGCCAGCAGCTTAGGTTGGGGGAACACCGGGGAGCTGTTTTTT.

The CDR3 spells CASSLTGTGSSGYTF. CDR3 bases: TGCGCCAGCAGCTTAACCGGGACAGGGAGTAGCGGCTACACCTTC. This chain uses TRBV5-1 with TRBJ1-2; 9 bases are shared with TRBD1. V was pared by 2 bases and J by 8 bases, with 10 bases of the junction left unmatched. Germline V gene lookup returns CDR1 SGHRS and CDR2 YFSETQ. There are 15 residues in the CDR3. Together with reference TRBV5-1 and TRBJ1-2, the CDR3 gives the full variable domain: KAGVTQTPRYLIKTRGQQVTLSCSPISGHRSVSWYQQTPGQGLQFLFEYFSETQRNKGNFPGRFSGRQFSNSRSEMNVSTLELGDSALYLCASSLTGTGSSGYTFGSGTRLTVV.

This clone was detected only a few times. The CDR3 DNA reads TGTGCCAGTAGCCCTGGGACAGGTTTTACCTCACCCCTCCACTTT. This translates into CASSPGTGFTSPLHF. The chain combines TRBV19 with TRBJ1-6, with 8 bases fitting TRBD1. The CDR3 length is 15 residues. J lost 10 bases, V lost 6 bases, and 11 bases had no gene match. The germline V gene has CDR1 LNHDA and CDR2 SQIVND (reference sequence).

This chain uses TRBV19 with TRBJ2-3; 7 nucleotides agree with TRBD1. The CDR3 extends over 16 amino acids. J gave up 2 bases and V 0 bases, and 5 bases lay outside the gene matches. CDR1 and CDR2 from the germline V gene are LNHDA and SQIVND (reference sequence). CDR3 sequence reads: CASSIDTGDLTDTQYF. The CDR3 DNA sequence: TGTGCCAGTAGTATAGATACAGGGGACCTCACAGATACGCAGTATTTT.

On this clone itself: This sample includes further DNA sequences coding for the same CDR3. J is TRBJ2-7 and V is TRBV5-1; 8 bases line up with TRBD2. The V gene end was trimmed by 0 bases and the J gene end by 3 bases; junction bases not matched to a gene: 5. Looked up from germline, CDR1 is SGHRS and CDR2 is YFSETQ. The CDR3 covers 15 residues. The CDR3 region has the DNA TGCGCCAGCAGCTTGGGTGGAAGCGGGGGCTACGAGCAGTACTTC. Protein sequence: CASSLGGSGGYEQYF.

The chain couples TRBV25-1 to TRBJ1-6; no clear D gene. Trimming removed 4 bases at V and 7 bases at J, with 14 bases between. This CDR3 contains 15 residues. CDR1 and CDR2 (germline): MGHDK, SYGVNS. In DNA, the CDR3 is TGTGCCAGCAGTGGAATAGCGACGGAGAATTCACCCCTCCACTTT. Protein product: CASSGIATENSPLHF.

This clone was counted a single time. V and J are TRBV7-6 and TRBJ2-3; D is ambiguous. The germline V gene encodes CDR1 SGHVS and CDR2 FNYEAQ. The V end was cut by 5 bases, the J end by 0 bases, with 15 bases between. The CDR3 sequence is 16 residues long. For the CDR3, the DNA is TGTGCCAGCAGCCTAGAGGCAACCGCCAGCACAGATACGCAGTATTTT. Encoded protein: CASSLEATASTDTQYF.